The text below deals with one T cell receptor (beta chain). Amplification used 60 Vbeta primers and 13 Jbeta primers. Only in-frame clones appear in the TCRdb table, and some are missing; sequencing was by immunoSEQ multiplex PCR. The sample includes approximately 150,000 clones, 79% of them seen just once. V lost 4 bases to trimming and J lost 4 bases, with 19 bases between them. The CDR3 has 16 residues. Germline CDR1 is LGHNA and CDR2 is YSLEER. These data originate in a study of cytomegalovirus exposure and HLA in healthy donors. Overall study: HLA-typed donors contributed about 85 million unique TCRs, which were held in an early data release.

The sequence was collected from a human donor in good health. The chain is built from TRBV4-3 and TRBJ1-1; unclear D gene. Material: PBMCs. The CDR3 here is CASSLISETSGTEAFF. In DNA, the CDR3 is TGCGCCAGCAGCCTAATCTCAGAGACGTCGGGCACTGAAGCTTTCTTT.